What follows is one TCR beta chain and its context. Unmatched junction bases numbered 6, after V lost 4 bases and J lost 0 bases. The CDR3 spans 16 residues. Germline V lookup: CDR1 SGDLS, CDR2 YYNGEE. The data stem from a study of blood T cell repertoires in COVID-19. Study information: Material from acute and convalescent COVID-19 was sourced from the United States, Italy and Spain. Sample material is recorded as cDNA or gDNA derived from T cells, B-cell-depleted T cells, or PBMCs.

In the authors' workflow: Researchers report that nucleated cell counts were estimated from reference gene primer amplification. The assay was immunoSEQ multiplex PCR, and TCRdb's table has in-frame clones only and misses some. Clone size and V and J calls were adopted from that table, with D and trimming inferred from the DNA. The sample has 75,000 to 95,000 clones; around 88% are singletons. During active infection, Seattle patients enrolled and were then monitored through disease. The source of this sequence is a woman in her sixties with COVID-19, enrolled during active disease. The sample comprised peripheral blood. The chain employs TRBV9 and TRBJ2-7, with 11 bases that match TRBD2. The CDR3 DNA is TGTGCCAGCAGCCCAAGACTAGCGGGGAGCTCCTACGAGCAGTACTTC. Its protein product is CASSPRLAGSSYEQYF.